These 13 T cell receptor beta chains were all obtained from the same sample, sequenced in a study of cytomegalovirus exposure and HLA in healthy donors. Use of 60 Vbeta and 13 Jbeta primers characterized the PCR. The protocol was immunoSEQ multiplex PCR, while the TCRdb copy is restricted to in-frame clones and leaves out a portion. The sample lists roughly 160,000 clones, about 77% occurring once. The source material was PBMCs. The receptors come from a man aged 25-45 years in good health and CMV-seronegative.

The chain couples TRBV7-6 to TRBJ2-7, with 7 bases matching TRBD1. The CDR3 consists of 13 residues. CDR1 is SGHVS and CDR2 is FNYEAQ in the germline V gene. With V trimmed by 5 bases and J by 3 bases, 4 bases remained unmatched. The CDR3 sequence is CASSPGQYYEQYF. DNA of the CDR3: TGTGCCAGCAGCCCGGGACAGTACTACGAGCAGTACTTC.

This clone was counted only a few times. V gene TRBV27 combines with J gene TRBJ2-5; D unresolved. V lost 4 bases to trimming and J lost 7 bases, with 7 bases between them. The CDR3 is 11 amino acids. The V gene's germline CDR1 is MNHEY and CDR2 SMNVEV (reference sequence). CDR3 sequence (DNA): TGTGCCAGCAGTTCCGGGTGGACCCAGTACTTC. It is translated as CASSSGWTQYF.

This clone occurred a few times. This chain uses TRBV30 with TRBJ1-2; D possibly corresponds to TRBD1 (6 bases). The V end lost 1 base, the J end lost 4 bases, and 7 bases lay between the germline ends. The V gene's germline CDR1 is GTSNPN and CDR2 SVGIG (reference sequence). The CDR3 spans 12 residues. CDR3 sequence (DNA): TGTGCCTGGAGTGGGACAGCCTATGGCTACACCTTC. Translated: CAWSGTAYGYTF.

The J gene is TRBJ2-7, the V gene TRBV30, with 10 positions matching TRBD1. Trimming at V came to 2 bases and at J to 5 bases, leaving 9 bases not matched to a gene. The CDR3 runs 15 residues. Germline V CDR1 and CDR2: GTSNPN, SVGIG (reference sequence). The DNA of the CDR3 is TGTGCCTGGAGTAAACGGGACAGGGGTTTCGACGAGCAGTACTTC. It is translated as CAWSKRDRGFDEQYF.

This chain connects TRBV7-2 to TRBJ2-2; unclear D gene. The V gene lost 1 base and the J gene lost 6 bases, with 9 bases spanning the gap. The length of the CDR3 is 14 residues. CDR1 SGHTA and CDR2 FQGNSA come from the germline V gene. The chain's CDR3 is CASSLVESAGELFF. CDR3 nucleotide sequence: TGTGCCAGCAGCTTAGTGGAGTCAGCCGGGGAGCTGTTTTTT.

The genes are TRBV4-3 and TRBJ2-5; tentatively, D is TRBD2 (5 bases). V was pared by 0 bases and J by 5 bases, with 10 bases between. The V gene's germline CDR1 is LGHNA and CDR2 YSLEER. The CDR3 consists of 14 residues. CDR3 sequence reads: CASSQDRGTETQYF. The CDR3 DNA sequence: TGCGCCAGCAGCCAAGATCGGGGTACGGAGACCCAGTACTTC.

This clone was picked up one time. The chain carries TRBV5-4 and TRBJ2-7; 8 bases agree with TRBD1. This CDR3 comprises 14 residues. Germline V gene sequence: CDR1 SGHNT, CDR2 YYREEE (reference sequence). Trimming at V came to 4 bases and at J to 2 bases, leaving 5 bases not matched to a gene. CDR3 sequence: CASSRTGPTYEQYF. CDR3 in DNA: TGTGCCAGCAGCCGGACAGGGCCCACCTACGAGCAGTACTTC.

V gene TRBV7-2 combines with J gene TRBJ2-7; 9 nucleotides match TRBD1. J was trimmed by 5 bases and V by 5 bases; bases with no gene match: 7. CDR1 SGHTA and CDR2 FQGNSA come from the germline V gene. The CDR3 has 14 amino acids. CDR3 bases: TGTGCCAGCAGCCACGACAGGGGGGGAGACGAGCAGTACTTC. Amino acid sequence: CASSHDRGGDEQYF. Full variable domain (missing parts from reference TRBV7-2 and TRBJ2-7): GAGVSQSPSNKVTEKGKDVELRCDPISGHTALYWYRQSLGQGLEFLIYFQGNSAPDKSGLPSDRFSAERTGGSVSTLTIQRTQQEDSAVYLCASSHDRGGDEQYFGPGTRLTVT.

J is TRBJ1-1 and V is TRBV6-5, with 8 bases fitting TRBD1. Germline V gene sequence: CDR1 MNHEY, CDR2 SVGAGI. Losses at the gene ends were 6 bases for V and 4 bases for J; bases not matched to a gene: 7. The CDR3 has 14 residues. CDR3 sequence (DNA): TGTGCCAGCAGGTCCGACAGGGGAGGCACTGAAGCTTTCTTT. It specifies CASRSDRGGTEAFF.

V and J are TRBV7-2 and TRBJ2-7; perhaps TRBD1 as D (5 bases). This CDR3 has 15 amino acids. V was cut by 2 bases and J by 2 bases, with 13 bases left in between. The germline V gene has CDR1 SGHTA and CDR2 FQGNSA. For the CDR3, the DNA is TGTGCCAGCAGCTTAAACTCGGACAAGACCTACGAGCAGTACTTC. This codes for CASSLNSDKTYEQYF.

This chain connects TRBV6-1 to TRBJ2-1; unclear D gene. This CDR3 has 14 amino acids. Germline V gene lookup returns CDR1 MNHNS and CDR2 SASEGT. Trimming shortened V by 2 bases and J by 6 bases, and 11 bases separated the two germline ends. CDR3 sequence: CASSESGDFNEQFF. CDR3 nucleotides: TGTGCCAGCAGTGAAAGTGGAGACTTCAATGAGCAGTTCTTC.

The V call is TRBV4-2, the J call TRBJ2-5; the D is unclear. CDR3 size: 14 residues. Trimming took 5 bases from V and 1 from J, leaving 11 bases between them. Per the germline V gene, CDR1 is LGHNA and CDR2 is YNFKEQ. This CDR3 is CASSASYGQETQYF. The CDR3 nucleotides are TGTGCCAGCAGCGCTTCTTACGGCCAAGAGACCCAGTACTTC.

There are a few counts of this clone. This chain connects TRBV14 to TRBJ2-7, with 10 bases lining up with TRBD1. CDR3 length equals 14 residues. Trimming cost V 4 bases and J 2 bases; bases outside gene matches: 2. Germline V lookup: CDR1 SGHDN, CDR2 FVKESK. The CDR3 loop is CASSPGQGPYEQYF. The CDR3 nucleotides are TGTGCCAGCAGCCCGGGACAGGGGCCCTACGAGCAGTACTTC.